A selection of T cell receptor beta chains follows, all from one sample in a study of T cells after yellow fever vaccination. MiXCR, applied by TCRdb to the 5' RACE reads, yields one record per CDR3 protein. The sample records about 330,000 distinct CDR3 sequences, roughly 3.9% being singletons. The material sequenced was PBMCs, taken 5 days after the yellow fever booster vaccination. Every receptor here comes from a man between 18 and 35 years old who received the YFV17D yellow fever vaccine. CDR3s include the opening cysteine and the closing phenylalanine or tryptophan. The D gene is left open where the match is weak. Clone size is not always given. Where it is, it says once, few, many or a class for expanded clones.

>TRBD1|TRBV5-6|NA|TRBJ1-2
TGTGCCAGCAGCCACCGGGACAGGACTAACTATGGCTACACCTTC
CASSHRDRTNYGYTF
>NA|TRBV9|few|TRBJ1-6
TGTGCCAGCAGCGTAGATCAGGTGCCACCCCTCCACTTT
CASSVDQVPPLHF
>NA|TRBV20-1|NA|TRBJ2-5
TGCAGTGCTCGGAGGGAGGAGGAGACCCAGTACTTC
CSARREEETQYF
>NA|TRBV12-3/TRBV12-4|NA|TRBJ1-1
TGTGCCAGCAGTTGGAATCTTGAAGCTTTCTTT
CASSWNLEAFF
>TRBD1|TRBV5-1|few|TRBJ2-5
TGCGCCAGCAGCACCCGGACAGGGACCCAAGAGACCCAGTACTTC
CASSTRTGTQETQYF
>TRBD1|TRBV27|few|TRBJ2-7
TGTGCCAGCAGTTTAGGGGACAGGGACGAGCAGTACTTC
CASSLGDRDEQYF
>TRBD2|TRBV11-2|NA|TRBJ2-2
TGTGCCAGCAGAGGGCTAGCGGGGAACACCGGGGAGCTGTTTTTT
CASRGLAGNTGELFF
>TRBD1|TRBV12-3/TRBV12-4|few|TRBJ1-4
TGTGCCAGCAGGGGGGGACAGGGGGATGAAAAACTGTTTTTT
CASRGGQGDEKLFF
>NA|TRBV10-3|NA|TRBJ2-3
TGTGCCATCAGTGGTACAACAGGGTGGGGCACAGATACGCAGTATTTT
CAISGTTGWGTDTQYF
>NA|TRBV5-6|NA|TRBJ2-1
TGTGCCAGCAGCAGCATGACGAGCCTTATATACAATGAGCAGTTCTTC
CASSSMTSLIYNEQFF
>TRBD2|TRBV20-1|few|TRBJ2-5
TGCAGTGCTAGAGGCCCGGGAGGGAAAGAGACCCAGTACTTC
CSARGPGGKETQYF
>TRBD1|TRBV5-1|many|TRBJ1-1
TGCGCCAGCAGCTCGCTCTCAGGGGGGAACACTGAAGCTTTCTTT
CASSSLSGGNTEAFF
>NA|TRBV6-6|many|TRBJ2-7
TGTGCCAGCAGTTTAGGACAGTCAGCCTACGAGCAGTACTTC
CASSLGQSAYEQYF
>NA|TRBV20-1|NA|TRBJ1-1
TGCAGTGCTAGAAAGGGCAGGGGAACTGAAGCTTTCTTT
CSARKGRGTEAFF
>NA|TRBV6-5|few|TRBJ2-7
TGTGCCAGCAGTTCTCGGGTCCCGCTACACGAGCAGTACTTC
CASSSRVPLHEQYF
>TRBD1|TRBV6-2/TRBV6-3|few|TRBJ2-7
TGTGCCAGCAGTTACGGCCTGGGACAGTACGAGCAGTACTTC
CASSYGLGQYEQYF
>NA|TRBV19|few|TRBJ2-2
TGTGCCAGTAGTATTAACAGGGCGACCGGGGAGCTGTTTTTT
CASSINRATGELFF
>NA|TRBV27|NA|TRBJ1-2
TGTGCCAGCAGTCCCGGGGGGGCTGGGTATGGCTACACCTTC
CASSPGGAGYGYTF
>NA|TRBV7-8|many|TRBJ1-5
TGTGCCAGCAGCCGCGGCAGCAATCAGCCCCAGCATTTT
CASSRGSNQPQHF
>TRBD2|TRBV4-3|NA|TRBJ2-1
TGCGCCAGCAGCCAAGAGGGACTAGCGGGGTCCTCCTACAATGAGCAGTTCTTC
CASSQEGLAGSSYNEQFF
>TRBD1|TRBV7-9|many|TRBJ1-1
TGTGCCAGCAGCTTATTCGGGACAGGGGCCGAAGCTTTCTTT
CASSLFGTGAEAFF
>TRBD1|TRBV5-4|many|TRBJ2-3
TGTGCCAGCAGCGTACAGGGGGCCACAGATACGCAGTATTTT
CASSVQGATDTQYF
>NA|TRBV7-7|many|TRBJ2-5
TGTGCTAGCAGCTTAGGGGGGGCGAAGGTAGAGACCCAGTACTTC
CASSLGGAKVETQYF
>NA|TRBV15|few|TRBJ2-5
TGTGCCACCAGCAGAGTTTCCCAACAAGAGACCCAGTACTTC
CATSRVSQQETQYF
>NA|TRBV12-5|NA|TRBJ2-7
TGTGCTAGTGGTTTGCGTATGGGGTACGAGCAGTACTTC
CASGLRMGYEQYF
>NA|TRBV6-1|NA|TRBJ2-7
TGTGCCAGTGGGGCCGGGGGCATCTCCTACGAGCAGTACTTC
CASGAGGISYEQYF